The T cell receptor (beta chain) described here comes from a study of cytomegalovirus exposure and HLA in healthy donors. As concerns this clone: Its antigen is as yet unknown.

Trimming took 8 bases from V and 6 from J; bases not matched to a gene: 4. From germline, CDR1 is MNHEY and CDR2 SMNVEV (reference sequence). The CDR3 consists of 13 residues. A multiplex PCR was run with 60 Vbeta primers and 13 Jbeta primers. Here immunoSEQ multiplex PCR was the method, and the copy in TCRdb shows in-frame clones only, minus some. The table records some 150,000 clones, roughly 80% of them present only once. Regarding the study as a whole: Per a prior analysis, the majority of TCR beta V segments were productive roughly 87% or roughly 30% of the time. Clonal expansion, a later analysis showed, was greater in HLA-associated TCR beta chains than in equally common others. As a later analysis showed, a missense DCLRE1C variant was linked to trimming of TCR beta V- and J-genes. V segments that were indistinguishable, TRBV6-2 and TRBV6-3 among them, were omitted from analysis.

The V gene is TRBV27, the J gene TRBJ2-7, with TRBD2 matching over 13 bases. The TCR originated in a man in his forties in good health and CMV-seropositive. Sequenced input: PBMCs. The CDR3 spells CASRGLAGAEQYF. The CDR3 coding sequence is TGTGCCAGCCGCGGACTAGCGGGAGCCGAGCAGTACTTC.